The rows below give T cell receptor beta chains drawn from one sample of a study of PD-1 blockade in classical Hodgkin lymphoma. The assay was immunoSEQ multiplex PCR, and TCRdb's table has in-frame clones only and misses some. The sample consists of over 35,000 clones, 60% to 85% of them appearing once. This specimen was peripheral blood mononuclear cells (PBMCs), taken before the second cycle of nivolumab. These receptors were taken from a human donor with classical Hodgkin lymphoma. Both conserved end residues are part of each CDR3. A D gene is named only where the DNA matches it firmly. Not all rows give a size; the values are once, few, many and, for expanded clones, a class.

j_call | v_call | d_call | clone_size | cdr3_aa | cdr3_nt
TRBJ1-2 | TRBV19 | TRBD1 | - | CASSRQGNYGYTF | TGTGCCAGTAGTAGACAGGGGAACTATGGCTACACCTTC
TRBJ2-1 | TRBV5-1 | - | - | CASSLESRYEQFF | TGCGCCAGCAGCTTGGAATCAAGGTATGAGCAGTTCTTC
TRBJ2-3 | TRBV5-5 | - | - | CASSLAPGSTDTQYF | TGTGCCAGCAGCTTGGCCCCCGGGTCCACAGATACGCAGTATTTT
TRBJ1-2 | TRBV6-1 | - | - | CASLGADGYTF | TGTGCCAGCCTAGGGGCGGATGGCTACACCTTC
TRBJ2-2 | TRBV9 | TRBD2 | - | CASSVNLAGVNTGELFF | TGTGCCAGCAGCGTTAATCTAGCGGGAGTCAACACCGGGGAGCTGTTTTTT
TRBJ1-6 | TRBV6-5 | - | - | CASSYSRSPLHF | TGTGCCAGCAGTTACTCTCGATCACCCCTCCACTTT
TRBJ2-5 | TRBV4-2 | TRBD2 | - | CASSHPLAGGRQETQYF | TGTGCCAGCAGCCACCCACTAGCGGGGGGCCGGCAAGAGACCCAGTACTTC
TRBJ1-1 | TRBV21-1 | - | - | CASPMVGLGDTEAFF | TGTGCCAGCCCCATGGTCGGCTTAGGGGACACTGAAGCTTTCTTT
TRBJ2-3 | TRBV6-5 | - | - | CASSATRTSTDTQYF | TGTGCCAGCAGCGCCACAAGAACTAGCACAGATACGCAGTATTTT
TRBJ1-5 | TRBV6-5 | - | - | CASSRVGQPQHF | TGTGCCAGCAGTCGGGTGGGTCAGCCCCAGCATTTT
TRBJ1-2 | TRBV5-1 | TRBD1 | - | CASRQGMGLGGYTF | TGCGCCAGCAGACAGGGGATGGGGTTGGGCGGCTACACCTTC
TRBJ2-7 | TRBV4-2 | - | - | CASSRAGGDQTYEQYF | TGTGCCAGCAGCCGGGCTGGCGGGGACCAAACCTACGAGCAGTACTTC
TRBJ1-1 | TRBV7-2 | - | few | CASSLVGGLSTEAFF | TGTGCCAGCAGCTTAGTCGGGGGGCTGAGCACTGAAGCTTTCTTT
TRBJ2-1 | TRBV10-3 | - | - | CAISWMGSDNEQFF | TGTGCCATCAGTTGGATGGGGTCGGACAATGAGCAGTTCTTC
TRBJ1-1 | TRBV14 | TRBD1 | few | CASSQAQGKGEAFF | TGTGCCAGCAGCCAAGCACAGGGGAAGGGGGAAGCTTTCTTT
TRBJ2-2 | TRBV4-3 | - | - | CASSQVLKRGQMNTGELFF | TGCGCCAGCAGCCAAGTATTGAAAAGAGGACAGATGAACACCGGGGAGCTGTTTTTT
TRBJ2-7 | TRBV7-2 | TRBD2 | - | CASSFLEGTIFPRVEQYF | TGTGCCAGCAGCTTCCTGGAGGGGACTATTTTTCCGCGGGTCGAGCAGTACTTC
TRBJ2-1 | TRBV10-1 | - | medium-sized | CASSGRTHEQFF | TGCGCCAGCAGCGGGAGAACCCATGAGCAGTTCTTC
TRBJ1-1 | TRBV27 | - | - | CASSSPPSSLNTEAFF | TGTGCCAGCAGTTCCCCACCAAGCAGCCTGAACACTGAAGCTTTCTTT
TRBJ2-2 | TRBV9 | TRBD2 | - | CASTEGGVTPLNTGELFF | TGTGCCTCCACAGAGGGAGGGGTCACCCCCCTGAACACCGGGGAGCTGTTTTTT
TRBJ2-7 | TRBV2 | - | - | CASSELSATYEQYF | TGTGCCAGCAGTGAACTGTCAGCAACCTACGAGCAGTACTTC
TRBJ1-1 | TRBV7-9 | TRBD1 | - | CASSLGTGAQSTEAFF | TGTGCCAGCAGCTTAGGTACAGGGGCTCAGAGCACTGAAGCTTTCTTT
TRBJ1-1 | TRBV10-3 | TRBD1 | - | CAIRGQVNTEAFF | TGTGCCATCAGGGGACAGGTGAACACTGAAGCTTTCTTT
TRBJ2-5 | TRBV14 | - | few | CASSQAKTVLVETQYF | TGTGCCAGCAGCCAAGCAAAGACAGTTTTGGTGGAGACCCAGTACTTC
TRBJ2-4 | TRBV28 | - | - | CASRPLAKNIQYF | TGTGCCTCACGACCTCTGGCCAAAAACATTCAGTACTTC
TRBJ2-7 | TRBV6-1 | - | - | CASNPGGEQYF | TGTGCCAGCAACCCCGGGGGAGAGCAGTACTTC
TRBJ2-2 | TRBV5-1 | - | - | CASRTRDTNTGELFF | TGCGCCAGCAGAACCCGGGACACAAACACCGGGGAGCTGTTTTTT
TRBJ1-2 | TRBV25-1 | - | few | CASAGTRGAYTF | TGTGCCAGCGCGGGAACCCGGGGGGCCTACACCTTC
TRBJ1-6 | TRBV9 | - | - | CASSVAVNRAYNSPLHF | TGTGCCAGCAGCGTAGCGGTGAACAGGGCCTATAATTCACCCCTCCACTTT
TRBJ1-2 | TRBV29-1 | TRBD1 | - | CSVEAGGYYGYTF | TGCAGCGTTGAAGCAGGGGGGTACTATGGCTACACCTTC
TRBJ2-1 | TRBV5-1 | TRBD2 | once | CASSFNSGGDNEQFF | TGCGCCAGCAGCTTCAACAGCGGGGGGGACAATGAGCAGTTCTTC
TRBJ2-1 | TRBV6-1 | - | - | CASSSQSLEQFF | TGTGCCAGCAGTTCTCAGTCCCTTGAGCAGTTCTTC
TRBJ2-7 | TRBV12-5 | - | - | CAPPSYEQYF | TGTGCCCCCCCTTCCTACGAGCAGTACTTC
TRBJ2-3 | TRBV7-8 | - | few | CASSSDPTRTDTQYF | TGTGCCAGCAGCTCGGACCCAACTAGGACAGATACGCAGTATTTT
TRBJ2-1 | TRBV28 | - | - | CASSLWGRRNLGQFF | TGTGCCAGCAGTTTATGGGGACGGCGGAACCTTGGGCAGTTCTTC
TRBJ1-5 | TRBV18 | TRBD1 | - | CASSLTIGQGKQPQHF | TGTGCCAGCTCACTCACTATCGGACAGGGGAAACAGCCCCAGCATTTT
TRBJ2-7 | TRBV2 | TRBD1 | - | CASRRQGDPYEQYF | TGTGCCAGCAGAAGACAGGGGGACCCCTACGAGCAGTACTTC
TRBJ2-2 | TRBV4-2 | TRBD1 | - | CASSQGTGTTGELFF | TGTGCCAGCAGCCAAGGGACAGGAACCACCGGGGAGCTGTTTTTT
TRBJ1-5 | TRBV19 | TRBD1 | - | CASWDRSNQPQHF | TGTGCCAGTTGGGACAGAAGCAATCAGCCCCAGCATTTT
TRBJ2-5 | TRBV7-9 | TRBD1 | - | CASSLGVGQTQETQYF | TGTGCCAGCAGCTTAGGCGTGGGACAGACACAAGAGACCCAGTACTTC
TRBJ2-2 | TRBV5-5 | - | - | CASSLVAGRSNTGELFF | TGTGCCAGCAGCTTGGTGGCCGGAAGAAGTAACACCGGGGAGCTGTTTTTT
TRBJ1-2 | TRBV7-9 | - | - | CASSLATEGYTF | TGTGCCAGCAGCTTAGCGACTGAGGGCTACACCTTC
TRBJ1-1 | TRBV4-2 | - | - | CASSRLRDTEAFF | TGTGCCAGCAGCCGGCTTAGGGACACTGAAGCTTTCTTT
TRBJ1-2 | TRBV7-9 | TRBD1 | - | CASSPLQGSGYTF | TGTGCCAGCAGTCCATTACAGGGGTCTGGCTACACCTTC
TRBJ2-7 | TRBV27 | TRBD1 | - | CASWGGTGNYYEQYF | TGTGCCAGCTGGGGGGGGACAGGGAACTACTACGAGCAGTACTTC
TRBJ2-1 | TRBV6-1 | TRBD2 | - | CASSELAGGYEQFF | TGTGCCAGCAGTGAGCTAGCGGGAGGGTATGAGCAGTTCTTC
TRBJ1-5 | TRBV15 | - | many | CATSLGTAAFGAQHF | TGTGCCACCTCGCTGGGTACAGCAGCTTTTGGGGCCCAGCATTTT
TRBJ2-1 | TRBV6-1 | - | - | CASTRSGTSFF | TGTGCCAGCACCAGATCAGGGACCTCGTTCTTC
TRBJ1-1 | TRBV30 | - | few | CAWSEATEAFF | TGTGCCTGGAGTGAGGCCACTGAAGCTTTCTTT
TRBJ1-6 | TRBV28 | TRBD1 | - | CASRGQGDSPLHF | TGTGCCAGCAGAGGACAGGGAGATTCACCCCTCCACTTT
TRBJ1-2 | TRBV5-1 | TRBD1 | - | CASSLDRGRGYTF | TGCGCCAGCAGCTTGGACAGGGGGCGGGGCTACACCTTC
TRBJ1-1 | TRBV27 | - | - | CASSLGGAITEAFF | TGTGCCAGCAGTTTAGGGGGGGCAATAACTGAAGCTTTCTTT
TRBJ1-2 | TRBV28 | - | - | CATKGDGYGYTF | TGTGCCACCAAGGGGGATGGCTATGGCTACACCTTC
TRBJ1-2 | TRBV12-5 | TRBD1 | once | CASGRDRAGGYTF | TGTGCTAGTGGTCGGGACAGGGCCGGGGGCTACACCTTC
TRBJ2-1 | TRBV2 | - | - | CASSPPGPSYNEQFF | TGTGCCAGCAGTCCACCGGGACCTTCCTACAATGAGCAGTTCTTC
TRBJ2-5 | TRBV19 | - | - | CASSITGPQETQYF | TGTGCCAGTAGTATCACAGGGCCTCAAGAGACCCAGTACTTC
TRBJ1-4 | TRBV6-1 | TRBD1 | - | CATSQTGVYEKLFF | TGTGCCACCAGTCAGACAGGGGTATATGAAAAACTGTTTTTT
TRBJ1-1 | TRBV7-9 | TRBD1 | once | CASSQRDSSNTEAFF | TGTGCCAGCAGCCAACGGGACAGCTCGAACACTGAAGCTTTCTTT
TRBJ2-3 | TRBV4-1 | TRBD1 | - | CASSQDGTGGGISTDTQYF | TGCGCCAGCAGCCAAGATGGGACAGGGGGCGGGATTAGCACAGATACGCAGTATTTT
TRBJ2-5 | TRBV5-4 | - | - | CASSLGGSGETQYF | TGTGCCAGCAGCTTAGGAGGGAGTGGGGAGACCCAGTACTTC